The source of this T cell receptor (beta chain) is a study of T cell responses to AZD1222 COVID-19 vaccine (dated by TCRdb to the early 2020s). Study-wide context: AZD1222 recipients given second doses at about 4 weeks or at about 12 weeks were pooled, since spike-specific TCR depth and breadth were not found to differ between the two schedules. Enrollment into the trials was organized by age into subgroups of 18-55, 56-69 and 70-plus years, and those subgroups contained roughly 150, 30 and 60 TCR-sequenced participants, respectively. A total of just over 230 trial participants underwent TCR sequencing, of whom around 200 received two doses of AZD1222 and some 26 received two doses of the MenACWY control vaccine. General findings and caveats noted by the study authors: Only five or six AZD1222 recipients were SARS-CoV-2 seropositive at baseline, limiting conclusions about previously exposed vaccinees. Because no day 14 peak-response samples were available, repertoires were characterized only after the peak T cell response. Reportedly, almost half of the unique spike-specific TCRs recognized epitopes lying outside the regions that are mutated in the B.1.351 and B.1.1.7 variants. After two AZD1222 doses, both the breadth and the depth of spike-specific TCRs were significantly higher than at day 0 and than in MenACWY recipients. Participants were mostly white British, with more females than males. The authors suggested clonal diversity may have been underestimated. The vaccine-associated CD4 TCRs covered the entire spike protein, and the dominant responses fell in regions 160-218 and 743-854. The 56-69-year group was small, and its depth increase did not reach significance, likely because of low power.

The time point label, as the study defines it: baseline before first vaccination. Samples from vaccinated people were obtained from the UK trials COV001 and COV002, which included a single-blind randomized controlled phase 2/3 trial of AZD1222 (ChAdOx1 nCoV-19) in healthy adults. For TCRbeta chain sequencing, PBMC samples were collected from trial participants at day 0 and at day 28 after the second dose. Regarding this clone: Its recognized antigen is unknown. Base qualities are not at hand, and no much larger clone is one base apart.

The CDR3 measures 16 amino acids from cysteine to phenylalanine. The kept DNA is CDR3 alone, 48 bases in frame from the first base. The junction shows trimming of 0 bases on V and 0 bases on J, and the gene matches do not reach 6 bases of it. The germline V gene sets CDR1 to SQVTM and CDR2 to ANQGSEA. The CDR3 regions of human TCRbeta chains were subjected to immunosequencing. As for how the authors treated the data: Repertoire TCRs were checked for matches against a reference library of SARS-CoV-2-specific TCRs that had been generated using the MIRA antigen-specificity platform. Breadth was defined as the fraction of unique TCRs that were SARS-CoV-2-associated, and depth was defined as the fraction of total T cells that were SARS-CoV-2-associated. Using the MIRA data, every spike-specific TCR was mapped to the spike region that the TCR reacted to and assigned to either a CD4 or a CD8 class. Log10-transformed breadth and depth values were compared by one-way ANOVA with Sidak's multiple comparisons tests. Sourced from immuneACCESS, this table was stored by TCRdb with only in-frame sequences that have V and J called. A share of the clones is absent; for the studies checked, an unresolved V gene accounts for under half, and the remainder has no known explanation. That table gives V, J and clone size, and the DNA gave D and trimming. Counted in this sample were 130,000 to 150,000 clones; about 92% of them appeared once. The ten largest clones take up approximately 2% of the sample.

The V gene is TRBV29-1 and the J gene is TRBJ2-3, with 7 bases matching TRBD2. The source material was peripheral blood, sampled on day 0 of AZD1222 vaccination. The receptor was derived from an adult in good health. The CDR3 here reads CSVEDRSGASTDTQYF. In nucleotide form, the sequence is TGCAGCGTTGAAGATAGGAGCGGGGCTAGCACAGATACGCAGTATTTT.